This TCR beta chain was recorded in a study of blood T cell repertoires in COVID-19. Across the whole study: Material from acute and convalescent COVID-19 was sourced from the United States, Italy and Spain. Sources were T cells, B-cell-depleted T cells, or PBMCs; the material itself was cDNA or gDNA.

Study processing details: Quantification of nucleated cells was approximated via reference gene primer amplification. The repertoire was sequenced with immunoSEQ multiplex PCR; TCRdb's copy has only in-frame clones and lacks some. V, J and clone size reflect that table, while D and trimming were determined from the DNA. The sample holds about 240,000 clones, around 83% seen once. This CDR3 comprises 13 residues. CDR1 and CDR2 (germline): LNHDA, SQIVND (reference sequence). Trimming shortened V by 8 bases and J by 6 bases, and 13 bases separated the two germline ends. This receptor was taken from a woman of 80 years or more with acute or convalescent COVID-19. V usage is TRBV19 and J usage is TRBJ1-4; TRBD1 is a possible D gene (6 bases). The sequenced sample consisted of peripheral blood. CDR3 sequence reads: CASSGTLHEKLFF. The CDR3, as DNA: TGTGCCAGTTCAGGGACACTTCATGAAAAACTGTTTTTT.